Below, 13 T cell receptor beta chains from the same sample are listed, as sequenced in a study of memory CD4+ T cells and cytomegalovirus serostatus. Sequencing used immunoSEQ multiplex PCR; TCRdb keeps in-frame clones, though not all of them. The top ten hold roughly 4% of the sample, which has around 99,000 clones, over 70% seen once. The sort gate was single viable CD3+CD4+CD8-CD45RO+ cells for memory CD4+ T cells. Sequenced material: memory CD4+ T cells from blood. The receptor source for this set is an adult in good health and CMV-seropositive.

The chain joins TRBV6-5 to TRBJ2-1, with TRBD2 matching 11 bases. This CDR3 region has 15 residues. Unmatched junction bases numbered 5, after V lost 0 bases and J lost 10 bases. Germline assignment: CDR1 MNHEY and CDR2 SVGAGI. The CDR3, as DNA: TGTGCCAGCAGTTACTCCCCACTAGCGGGAGACGAGCAGTTCTTC. The encoded protein is CASSYSPLAGDEQFF.

This clone came up a few times. Within the sample, other DNA sequences also encode this same CDR3. The gene calls are TRBV7-9 and TRBJ1-1; D unclear. The CDR3 spans 14 residues. Germline V gene data show CDR1 as SEHNR and CDR2 as FQNEAQ (reference sequence). V shed 1 base and J shed 3 bases, with 9 bases lying between them. CDR3 residues: CASSLEGGDTEAFF. The CDR3 DNA is TGTGCCAGCAGCTTAGAGGGAGGTGACACTGAAGCTTTCTTT.

V and J are TRBV28 and TRBJ2-3; D remains ambiguous. The CDR3 is 15 amino acids. V lost 4 bases to trimming and J lost 4 bases, with 15 bases between them. Germline assignment: CDR1 MDHEN and CDR2 SYDVKM. CDR3 DNA sequence: TGTGCCAGCAGTTCCTCCCGGGTGAAATCAGATACGCAGTATTTT. This sequence encodes CASSSSRVKSDTQYF.

This chain joins TRBV12-5 and TRBJ2-5, with D possibly being TRBD1 (5 bases). The germline V gene encodes CDR1 LGHNT and CDR2 FRNRAP. This CDR3 has 13 residues. Trimming pared 6 bases from V and 2 bases from J, leaving 10 bases between. Here the CDR3 DNA reads TGTGCTAGTGGGGTGGACACTCAAGAGACCCAGTACTTC. Its translation: CASGVDTQETQYF.

The V and J genes are TRBV5-1 and TRBJ2-3; 8 nucleotides line up with TRBD1. Germline values: CDR1 SGHRS, CDR2 YFSETQ. V trimming: 2 bases; J trimming: 5 bases; junction bases outside the gene matches: 7. This CDR3 region has 15 residues. CDR3 bases: TGCGCCAGCAGCTTAGGGGACAGGTTAGGAGATACGCAGTATTTT. Translation gives CASSLGDRLGDTQYF. The full variable domain, with the rest looked up from reference TRBV5-1 and TRBJ2-3, is KAGVTQTPRYLIKTRGQQVTLSCSPISGHRSVSWYQQTPGQGLQFLFEYFSETQRNKGNFPGRFSGRQFSNSRSEMNVSTLELGDSALYLCASSLGDRLGDTQYFGPGTRLTVL.

The chain combines TRBV25-1 with TRBJ2-5, with D perhaps TRBD1 (5 bases). CDR3 length: 14 residues. Germline V lookup: CDR1 MGHDK, CDR2 SYGVNS. V was pared by 1 base and J by 7 bases, with 13 bases between. The CDR3 region has the DNA TGTGCCAGCAGTGAATTCCCTGGGGCTCCGACCCAGTACTTC. Amino acids: CASSEFPGAPTQYF.

The J gene is TRBJ1-1, the V gene TRBV2; TRBD1 matches 8 bases. V dropped 3 bases and J dropped 3; count of bases not matched to a gene: 0. Looked up from germline, CDR1 is SNHLY and CDR2 is FYNNEI. The CDR3 contains 13 residues. The CDR3 reads CASSEDRDTEAFF. CDR3 in DNA: TGTGCCAGCAGTGAGGACAGGGACACTGAAGCTTTCTTT.

CDR3 nucleotides: TGTGCCAGCAGCTTAGTTCGGACTAGCGGGAGTACAGATACGCAGTATTTT. Its translation: CASSLVRTSGSTDTQYF. The chain links TRBV7-2 to TRBJ2-3; 13 bases match TRBD2. The CDR3 sequence is 17 residues long. Looked up from germline, CDR1 is SGHTA and CDR2 is FQGNSA. V shed 1 base and J 3 bases; nucleotides not matched to a gene: 4.

Only a few counts were recorded for this clone. This rearrangement joins TRBV7-8 to TRBJ1-5; D might be TRBD1 (5 bases). This CDR3 is 19 amino acids long. V lost 5 bases to trimming and J lost 2 bases, with 25 bases between them. Germline V lookup: CDR1 SGHVS, CDR2 FQNEAQ. CDR3 nucleotide sequence: TGTGCCAGCAGCCCAGTAGGTCTAGTGGGCGGGGGAGGCAATCAGCCCCAGCATTTT. This encodes CASSPVGLVGGGGNQPQHF.

This clone was recorded only once. This rearrangement joins TRBV18 to TRBJ1-2; D is undetermined. CDR1 KGHSH and CDR2 LQKENI come from the germline V gene. Trimming left V 6 bases short and J 0 bases short, with 8 bases between. CDR3 length: 13 amino acids. The CDR3 region is CASSAGPNYGYTF. CDR3 DNA sequence: TGTGCCAGCTCGGCAGGACCTAACTATGGCTACACCTTC.

The chain uses TRBV5-8 and TRBJ1-3; D is unclear. V was clipped by 1 base and J by 0 bases, with 8 bases between them. The CDR3 extends over 15 amino acids. From germline, CDR1 is SGHTS and CDR2 YDEGEE. The CDR3 coding sequence is TGTGCCAGCAGCTTGAGACTGATCTCTGGAAACACCATATATTTT. It translates to CASSLRLISGNTIYF.

The chain recombines TRBV5-4 with TRBJ1-1; no clear D. The germline CDR1 and CDR2 sequences are SGHNT and YYREEE (reference sequence). This CDR3 region has 14 residues. V lost 4 bases and J 4 bases, leaving 14 bases between the germline ends. CDR3 residues: CASSPRGGLTEAFF. CDR3 in DNA: TGTGCCAGCAGCCCCCGAGGAGGGCTCACTGAAGCTTTCTTT.

V usage is TRBV5-4 and J usage is TRBJ1-5; D gene unclear. The length of the CDR3 is 12 residues. The germline CDR1 and CDR2 sequences are SGHNT and YYREEE (reference sequence). Trimming removed 2 bases at V and 9 bases at J, with 9 bases between. CDR3 loop: CASSFGEGPQHF. DNA for the CDR3: TGTGCCAGCAGCTTCGGGGAGGGGCCCCAGCATTTT.